The TCR beta chain described here comes from a study of vaccination and CD4 T cells after COVID-19. For the study at large: Vaccination of participants consisted of two doses of either BNT162b2 or mRNA-1273 vaccine.

This clonotype was observed a few times. Its antigen is unidentified. Cultured CD4+ T cell DNA was sequenced using the Oncomine TCR Beta short-read assay. TCRdb called the PCR reads again in MiXCR, with one record for every CDR3 protein. The sample yields about 26,000 distinct CDR3 sequences, less than 45% seen once. Time point in this sample: late sampling 161 to 241 days after vaccination in a few convalescent patients. This sample's treatment: roughly 10-day PBMC culture with coronavirus spike peptide pools or control peptides (ViraFEST assay). The CDR3 has 13 amino acids. Trimming pared 3 bases from V and 0 bases from J, leaving 6 bases between. Germline CDR1 and CDR2: DFQATT and SNEGSKA (reference sequence). General study findings and limits: Researchers looked at relatively few convalescent patients and had no early post-infection timepoints.

The chain links TRBV20-1 to TRBJ2-1; no firm D call. Sequences were derived from CD4+ T cells from blood, cultured in vitro, sampled about 7 months after SARS-CoV-2 vaccination. The receptor comes from a human donor who had recovered from COVID-19. The CDR3 loop is CSASASSYNEQFF. The CDR3 nucleotides read TGCAGTGCTAGCGCGAGCTCCTACAATGAGCAGTTCTTC.